In this sample, the clone carrying this TCR beta chain turned up many times. Its matching antigen is unknown. Hyperthyroidism was new, under 2 months, in patients aged 18 to 65. Ineligible for inclusion were patients with other autoimmune diseases, uncontrolled infections, pregnancy or lactation. The authors amplified TCR beta CDR3 regions, and they did so from RNA transcripts for repertoire sequencing. The library came from an HTBI-primed first-round RT-PCR and a second-round multiplex PCR. MiXCR, run by TCRdb on the multiplex PCR reads, gives a single entry per CDR3 protein. The sample consists of some 350,000 distinct CDR3 sequences, approximately 18% of them appearing once. These data belong to a study of Graves' ophthalmopathy and Graves' hyperthyroidism. General study findings and limits: Blood was where most expanded thyroid clonotypes above 0.001 frequency also turned up. In separating ophthalmopathy from stable hyperthyroidism, a 13-signature model achieved 85% to 90% sensitivity and 81.08% specificity.

What was sequenced was peripheral blood. The receptor was derived from an adult woman with stable Graves' hyperthyroidism.

The CDR3 region is CASKLRQREAFF. DNA for the CDR3: TGTGCCAGCAAGCTTCGACAGCGCGAAGCTTTCTTT. The rearrangement uses TRBV6-2 or TRBV6-3 and TRBJ1-1; D might be TRBD1 (5 bases). The CDR3 runs to 12 residues. Germline lookup yields CDR1 MNHEY and CDR2 SVGEGT. The V end lost 7 bases, the J end lost 8 bases, and 14 bases lay between the germline ends.